This T cell receptor (beta chain) was captured in a study of shared clonotypes between healthy human individuals. Sequenced by immunoSEQ multiplex PCR; TCRdb stores in-frame clones only, minus some. The sample has 2 million or so clones; roughly 95% are singletons. CDR1 and CDR2 (germline): SGDLS, YYNGEE. Between the trimmed V and J ends, which lost 0 bases and 5 bases, there was a span of 9 bases. This CDR3 region has 14 residues. This clonotype was sampled from a man younger than 35 in good health. The chain uses TRBV9 and TRBJ1-5; no clear D. The source material was naive CD4+ T cells sorted from blood. Specified subset: CD45RA+ positively selected. CDR3 in amino acids: CASSVGRRDQPQHF. DNA of the CDR3: TGTGCCAGCAGCGTAGGGAGGAGGGATCAGCCCCAGCATTTT.